This section outlines one T cell receptor beta chain sequence together with its context. Its antigen is not yet known. No base-level quality is on record; no much larger clone is a single base apart. This sample is part of a study of identifying expanded T cells in peripheral blood (dated by TCRdb to between 2018 and 2021). Describing the broader study: Separate aliquots of the same genomic DNA pool were sequenced to produce technical replicates, and four replicates were compared in pairs.

General study outcomes and caveats: The binomial model flagged roughly 1.3 differentially abundant clones between technical replicates but about 15 over around 2 weeks and around 19 over about 4 weeks. The authors expected that biological variance in healthy repertoires might rise further over much longer intervals, such as months to years. Both the number of clones called differentially abundant and the false-positive rate were significantly reduced by the beta-binomial model across all healthy-donor time intervals. Variance in clone template counts between roughly 2-week samples significantly increased with total template count across all healthy donors.

The immunoSEQ Assay, which relies on bias-controlled multiplex PCR amplification of genomic DNA, was used to profile TCRbeta CDR3 regions. Per the authors' processing: To quantify the absolute abundance of each unique TCRbeta CDR3 region, the sequences were collapsed and filtered. Differential abundance was tested with two models: a binomial (Fisher-equivalent) model and a beta-binomial model that adds time-dependent variance fitted from healthy donors. Any clone with fewer than 5 combined templates was excluded, and a clone was called differentially abundant if its Benjamini-Hochberg FDR was below 0.01. Using the form v = (b*log(k)+a)^2, the beta-binomial variance was modeled as a function of the total template count across the two samples. TCRdb obtained this table from immuneACCESS and retained in-frame rearrangements with V and J assigned. These tables miss some clones; where compared with another copy, unresolved V genes account for less than half of the shortfall, and the remainder is unexplained. Clone size and V and J calls were adopted from that table, with D and trimming inferred from the DNA. The sample data list 50,000 or so clones, and roughly nine tenths of these were observed just once. Around 3.5% of the sample is held by the ten biggest clonotypes.

During the collection period, no infections or other immune events were recorded for the healthy donors. Time-dependent variance in a beta-binomial model of T-cell clone differential abundance was calibrated using healthy-donor blood repertoires as a training cohort. The training cohort was composed of approximately 10 healthy donors, 3 female and 7 male. Donor ages ranged from about 25 to 70 years, with an average of roughly 46 years. Obtained from a commercial supplier, whole blood was collected from each healthy donor at three time points set two to three weeks apart. For immunosequencing, genomic DNA was extracted from unsorted whole blood. The CDR3 measures 18 amino acids from cysteine to phenylalanine. Of all the DNA, just the CDR3 is kept, 54 bases in frame from base 1. Taken from the germline V gene (reference sequence), the CDR1 and CDR2 loops are SGHNT and YYREEE. For this chain, trimming is 1 base at the V end and 3 bases at the J end, and the number of junction bases without a gene match is 13.

The chain was built from TRBV5-4 and TRBJ2-5, with 9 middle bases fitting TRBD2. Sample: blood. The TCR originated in a person aged 18-70 years in good health. The CDR3 protein: CASSLWRLAGQEEETQYF. The DNA sequence is as follows: TGTGCCAGCAGCTTGTGGCGCCTAGCGGGGCAAGAGGAAGAGACCCAGTACTTC. This CDR3, with the reference TRBV5-4 and TRBJ2-5 proteins standing in past its ends, gives the full variable domain ETGVTQSPTHLIKTRGQQVTLRCSSQSGHNTVSWYQQALGQGPQFIFQYYREEENGRGNFPPRFSGLQFPNYSSELNVNALELDDSALYLCASSLWRLAGQEEETQYFGPGTRLLVL.